This T cell receptor beta chain was documented in a study of OX40 agonist ivuxolimab in advanced cancers. Study in general: Subjects had a mean age of roughly 57 years, with a range of roughly 20 to 79; 82.7% were male.

The count of this clone is one. Its target is unknown. V dropped 4 bases and J dropped 10 bases, with 16 bases sitting between them. Looked up from germline, CDR1 is MNHEY and CDR2 is SMNVEV (reference sequence). The CDR3 consists of 13 residues. Sequenced by immunoSEQ multiplex PCR; TCRdb stores in-frame clones only, minus some. The sample has roughly 89,000 clones, under 90% seen once. Study results and caveats: Normalized expansion of T-cell clones was also low for some nonresponders.

Specimen: CD4+ or CD8+ T cells sorted from blood, collected in a trial of the OX40 agonist ivuxolimab. The receptor was isolated from an adult with an advanced solid tumor such as melanoma, head and neck, liver or kidney cancer. This chain joins TRBV27 and TRBJ2-5, with no clear D. CDR3 sequence (DNA): TGTGCCAGCAGTTCCCCGGATCGAGGAGACCAGTACTTC. Translation: CASSSPDRGDQYF.